A single sample gave rise to the 8 T cell receptor beta chains below, sequenced in a study of T cell clusters in autoimmune cytopenias (dated by TCRdb to about 2019). TCRdb names Illumina MiSeq as the instrument used. TRB rearrangements were amplified by multiplex PCR using a touch-down protocol with TRB-A and TRB-B primer pools mixed in one tube. TCRdb reprocessed the sequencing reads and holds a single record per CDR3 protein sequence, with no DNA. The table kept for this sample lists fewer than 8,500 distinct CDR3 sequences. Around a tenth of the sample is held by the ten biggest clonotypes. Each sample's TRB amplification started from around 230 ng of peripheral blood genomic DNA, which corresponds to around 36,000 genome equivalents. These data also featured in a second study, about T cell repertoires in aging, cancer and after chemotherapy.

The source material was peripheral blood. The receptors were sampled from a human donor in good health.

By frequency, this clonotype registers medium-sized. The J gene is TRBJ1-6, the V gene TRBV30. The CDR3 consists of 13 residues. Germline values: CDR1 GTSNPN, CDR2 SVGIG (reference sequence). The CDR3 is CAWKDQPNSPLHF. The variable domain in full, with the rest retrieved from reference TRBV30 and TRBJ1-6, is SQTIHQWPATLVQPVGSPLSLECTVEGTSNPNLYWYRQAAGRGLQLLFYSVGIGQISSEVPQNLSASRPQDRQFILSSKKLLLSDSGFYLCAWKDQPNSPLHFGNGTRLTVT.

The chain combines TRBV27 with TRBJ2-7; TCRdb gives TRBD1 as the D gene, but with no DNA this cannot be confirmed. This CDR3 is built from 14 residues. Germline lookup yields CDR1 MNHEY and CDR2 SMNVEV (reference sequence). CDR3 protein: CASSLSQGGYEQYF.

Measured by frequency, this clonotype is medium-sized. The chain has TRBV6-1 and TRBJ2-5; the TRBD1 assignment by TCRdb is unverifiable without DNA. Per the germline V gene, CDR1 is MNHNS and CDR2 is SASEGT. The CDR3 consists of 13 residues. The CDR3 sequence is CASSTSRVVTQYF.

The chain links TRBV30 to TRBJ1-5. Germline V gives CDR1 GTSNPN, CDR2 SVGIG (reference sequence). There are 18 residues in the CDR3. CDR3 protein: CAWSVSGVLGYSNQPQHF.

The chain has TRBV7-2 and TRBJ1-4; the D gene TCRdb calls, TRBD1, cannot be checked with no DNA. Per the germline V gene, CDR1 is SGHTA and CDR2 is FQGNSA. The CDR3 runs to 14 residues. Here the CDR3 reads CASSLTGGSEKLFF.

This chain joins TRBV6-5 and TRBJ1-3; without DNA, the TCRdb call of TRBD1 cannot be checked. CDR1 and CDR2 from the germline V gene are MNHEY and SVGAGI. The CDR3 loop spans 16 amino acids. This CDR3 reads CASSSQGASSGNTIYF.

This clonotype is medium-sized by frequency. The chain couples TRBV19 to TRBJ2-7; TCRdb's D call of TRBD1 is untestable without DNA. CDR1 is LNHDA and CDR2 is SQIVND in the germline V gene (reference sequence). The CDR3 covers 15 residues. The CDR3 sequence: CASSIFPGQVYEQYF.

This clonotype is classed as medium-sized by frequency. This CDR3 is CSVPSIGNYGYTF. This chain connects TRBV29-1 to TRBJ1-2. The germline gives CDR1 SQVTM, CDR2 ANQGSEA. This CDR3 has 13 amino acids.